The rows below give T cell receptor beta chains drawn from one sample of a study of blood T cell repertoires in COVID-19. Produced via immunoSEQ multiplex PCR; TCRdb's table is partial and in-frame only. The data hold roughly 80,000 clones, with around 86% observed a single time. Sequences were obtained from peripheral blood. The receptors come from a man aged 80 or over with acute or convalescent COVID-19. The CDR3 runs from the conserved cysteine through the conserved F or W. A D gene is named only where the DNA matches it firmly. Not every row has a clone size; where given, it reads once, few, many or a size class.

TRBV28	TRBJ2-7	once	NA	12	CASSSRAYEQYF	TGTGCCAGCAGTTCGAGAGCCTACGAGCAGTACTTC
TRBV19	TRBJ2-3	once	TRBD1	17	CASSKTGQGYSTDTQYF	TGTGCCAGTAGCAAAACGGGACAGGGATACAGCACAGATACGCAGTATTTT
TRBV19	TRBJ2-2	once	TRBD1	14	CASSGDRGTGELFF	TGTGCCAGTAGTGGGGACAGGGGAACCGGGGAGCTGTTTTTT
TRBV5-1	TRBJ2-7	NA	TRBD2	16	CASSLTTGTSTYEQYF	TGCGCCAGCAGCTTAACTACCGGGACTAGCACCTACGAGCAGTACTTC
TRBV5-1	TRBJ2-1	NA	NA	14	CASSQEGPLDEQFF	TGCGCCAGCAGCCAGGAGGGACCCCTCGATGAGCAGTTCTTC
TRBV11-1	TRBJ2-1	NA	TRBD2	16	CASSSHTGTSRNEQFF	TGTGCCAGCAGCTCCCATACCGGGACTAGCAGGAATGAGCAGTTCTTC
TRBV5-1	TRBJ2-7	NA	TRBD2	14	CASSSSGRDSEQYF	TGCGCCAGCAGCTCTAGCGGGAGGGATTCCGAGCAGTACTTC
TRBV6-6	TRBJ2-5	few	NA	15	CASSSAGAPQETQYF	TGTGCCAGCAGTTCAGCGGGCGCCCCGCAAGAGACCCAGTACTTC
TRBV5-1	TRBJ2-1	NA	NA	13	CASSLDQYNEQFF	TGCGCCAGCAGCTTGGACCAGTACAATGAGCAGTTCTTC
TRBV12-3/TRBV12-4	TRBJ2-7	NA	NA	13	CASSRDRYYEQYF	TGTGCCAGCAGTCGAGACAGATACTACGAGCAGTACTTC
TRBV18	TRBJ2-7	few	TRBD1	15	CASSPPGQGAGEQYF	TGTGCCAGCTCCCCTCCGGGACAGGGGGCCGGTGAGCAGTACTTC
TRBV15	TRBJ2-6	NA	TRBD2	17	CATSRTLTSTGANVLTF	TGTGCCACCAGCAGAACGTTGACTAGCACTGGGGCCAACGTCCTGACTTTC
TRBV7-2	TRBJ2-7	NA	TRBD1	15	CASSHSTGDPYEQYF	TGTGCCAGCAGCCATTCGACAGGGGACCCCTACGAGCAGTACTTC
TRBV11-3	TRBJ1-5	NA	TRBD1	20	CASSLESSGTGRLSNQPQHF	TGTGCCAGCAGCTTAGAAAGCTCGGGGACAGGGAGACTTAGCAATCAGCCCCAGCATTTT
TRBV19	TRBJ1-6	NA	NA	15	CASSFSTVGGSPLHF	TGTGCCAGTAGTTTTTCGACAGTCGGTGGTTCACCCCTCCACTTT
TRBV19	TRBJ1-1	once	TRBD1	15	CASSIGDRWNTEAFF	TGTGCCAGTAGTATAGGGGACAGATGGAACACTGAAGCTTTCTTT